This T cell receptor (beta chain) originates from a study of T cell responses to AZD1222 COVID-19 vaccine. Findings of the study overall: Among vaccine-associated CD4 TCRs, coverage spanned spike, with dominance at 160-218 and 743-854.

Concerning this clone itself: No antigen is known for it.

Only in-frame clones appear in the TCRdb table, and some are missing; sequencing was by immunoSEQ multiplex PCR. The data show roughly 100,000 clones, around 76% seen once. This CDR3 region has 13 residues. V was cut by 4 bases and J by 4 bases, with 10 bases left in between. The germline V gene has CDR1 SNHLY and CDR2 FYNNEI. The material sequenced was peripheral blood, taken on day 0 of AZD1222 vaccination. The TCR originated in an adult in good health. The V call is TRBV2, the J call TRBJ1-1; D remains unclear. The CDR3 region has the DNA TGTGCCAGCAGTGTAGGGTTGCGCACTGAAGCTTTCTTT. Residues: CASSVGLRTEAFF.